The TCR beta chain under discussion was sequenced for a study of T cell changes during pregnancy in multiple sclerosis. The table came from immunoSEQ multiplex PCR; TCRdb's copy has only in-frame clones and leaves some out. Altogether tens of thousands of clones are present, about 90% being singletons, with the ten largest covering more than 0.15%. The CDR3 runs 15 residues. CDR1 and CDR2 (germline): SGHTA, FQGNSA. Trimming left V 1 base short and J 5 bases short, with 14 bases between. The sample here was CD4+ T cells from peripheral blood mononuclear cells, taken after pregnancy. The rearrangement uses TRBV7-2 and TRBJ2-5, with D hard to call. The TCR was taken from a female donor in good health, enrolled as a control in a pregnancy study. CDR3 residues: CASSLGLQSWETQYF. The CDR3 nucleotides are TGTGCCAGCAGCTTAGGACTCCAGAGTTGGGAGACCCAGTACTTC.